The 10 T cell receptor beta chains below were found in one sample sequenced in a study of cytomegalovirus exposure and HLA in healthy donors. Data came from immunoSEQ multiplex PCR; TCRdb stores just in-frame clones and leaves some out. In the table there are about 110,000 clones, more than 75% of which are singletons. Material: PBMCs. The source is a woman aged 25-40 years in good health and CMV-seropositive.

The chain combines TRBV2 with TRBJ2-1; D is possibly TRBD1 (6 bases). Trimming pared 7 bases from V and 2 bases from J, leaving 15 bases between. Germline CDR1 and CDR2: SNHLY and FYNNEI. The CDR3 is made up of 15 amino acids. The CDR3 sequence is CASKGDGAPYNEQFF. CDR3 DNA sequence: TGTGCCAGCAAGGGGGACGGAGCTCCCTACAATGAGCAGTTCTTC.

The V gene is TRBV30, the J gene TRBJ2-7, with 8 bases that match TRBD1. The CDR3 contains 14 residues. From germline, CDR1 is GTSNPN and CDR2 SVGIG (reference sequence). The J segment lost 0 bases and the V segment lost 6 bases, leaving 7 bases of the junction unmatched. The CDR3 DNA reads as TGTGCCTGTCAGGACAGGGATCACTCCTACGAGCAGTACTTC. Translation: CACQDRDHSYEQYF. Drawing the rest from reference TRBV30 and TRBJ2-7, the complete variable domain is SQTIHQWPATLVQPVGSPLSLECTVEGTSNPNLYWYRQAAGRGLQLLFYSVGIGQISSEVPQNLSASRPQDRQFILSSKKLLLSDSGFYLCACQDRDHSYEQYFGPGTRLTVT.

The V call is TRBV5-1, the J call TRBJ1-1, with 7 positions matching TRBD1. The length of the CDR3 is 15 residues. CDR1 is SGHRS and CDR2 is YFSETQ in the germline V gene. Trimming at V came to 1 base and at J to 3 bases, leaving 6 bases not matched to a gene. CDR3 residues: CASSLRDSSYTEAFF. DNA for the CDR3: TGCGCCAGCAGCTTGCGGGACAGCTCTTACACTGAAGCTTTCTTT. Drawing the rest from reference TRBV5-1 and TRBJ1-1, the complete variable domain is KAGVTQTPRYLIKTRGQQVTLSCSPISGHRSVSWYQQTPGQGLQFLFEYFSETQRNKGNFPGRFSGRQFSNSRSEMNVSTLELGDSALYLCASSLRDSSYTEAFFGQGTRLTVV.

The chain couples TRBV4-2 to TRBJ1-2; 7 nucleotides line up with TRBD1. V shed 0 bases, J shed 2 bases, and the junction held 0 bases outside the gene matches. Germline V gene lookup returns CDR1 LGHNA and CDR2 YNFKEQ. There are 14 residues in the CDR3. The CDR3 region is CASSQEGQNYGYTF. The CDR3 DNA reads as TGTGCCAGCAGCCAAGAGGGACAGAACTATGGCTACACCTTC.

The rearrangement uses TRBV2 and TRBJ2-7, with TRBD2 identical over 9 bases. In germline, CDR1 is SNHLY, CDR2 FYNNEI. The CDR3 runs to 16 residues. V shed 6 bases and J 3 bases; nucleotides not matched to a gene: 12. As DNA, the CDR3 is TGTGCCAGCAGGGAAAGGGGAGTAGCGGGGGTCTACGAGCAGTACTTC. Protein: CASRERGVAGVYEQYF.

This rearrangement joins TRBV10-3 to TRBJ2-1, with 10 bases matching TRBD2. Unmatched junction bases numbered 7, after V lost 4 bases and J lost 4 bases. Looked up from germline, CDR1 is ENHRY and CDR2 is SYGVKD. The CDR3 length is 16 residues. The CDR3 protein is CAISARTSGVYNEQFF. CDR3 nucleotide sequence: TGTGCCATCAGTGCTCGTACTAGCGGGGTGTACAATGAGCAGTTCTTC.

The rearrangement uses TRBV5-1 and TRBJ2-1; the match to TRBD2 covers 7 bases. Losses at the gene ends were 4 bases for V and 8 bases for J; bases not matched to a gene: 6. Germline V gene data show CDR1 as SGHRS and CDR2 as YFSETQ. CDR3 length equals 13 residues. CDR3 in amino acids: CASSLTSWHEQFF. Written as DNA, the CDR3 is TGCGCCAGCAGCCTGACTAGCTGGCATGAGCAGTTCTTC.

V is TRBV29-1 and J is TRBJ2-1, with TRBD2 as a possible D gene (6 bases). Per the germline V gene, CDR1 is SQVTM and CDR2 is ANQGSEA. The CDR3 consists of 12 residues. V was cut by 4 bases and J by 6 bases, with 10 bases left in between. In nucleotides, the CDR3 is TGCAGCGTTGCCCTTAGCGGCAATGAGCAGTTCTTC. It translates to CSVALSGNEQFF.

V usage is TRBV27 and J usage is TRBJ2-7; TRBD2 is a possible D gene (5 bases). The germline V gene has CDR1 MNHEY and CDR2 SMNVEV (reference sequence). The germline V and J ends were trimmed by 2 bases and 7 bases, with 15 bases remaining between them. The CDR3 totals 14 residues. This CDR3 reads CASSLMGSAGEQYF. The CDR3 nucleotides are TGTGCCAGCAGTTTAATGGGTTCGGCGGGTGAGCAGTACTTC.

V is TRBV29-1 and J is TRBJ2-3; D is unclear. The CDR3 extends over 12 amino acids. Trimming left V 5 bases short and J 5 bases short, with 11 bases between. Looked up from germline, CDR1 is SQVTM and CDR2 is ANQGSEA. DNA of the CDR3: TGCAGCGTTCGACTGACTTTAGATACGCAGTATTTT. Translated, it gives CSVRLTLDTQYF.